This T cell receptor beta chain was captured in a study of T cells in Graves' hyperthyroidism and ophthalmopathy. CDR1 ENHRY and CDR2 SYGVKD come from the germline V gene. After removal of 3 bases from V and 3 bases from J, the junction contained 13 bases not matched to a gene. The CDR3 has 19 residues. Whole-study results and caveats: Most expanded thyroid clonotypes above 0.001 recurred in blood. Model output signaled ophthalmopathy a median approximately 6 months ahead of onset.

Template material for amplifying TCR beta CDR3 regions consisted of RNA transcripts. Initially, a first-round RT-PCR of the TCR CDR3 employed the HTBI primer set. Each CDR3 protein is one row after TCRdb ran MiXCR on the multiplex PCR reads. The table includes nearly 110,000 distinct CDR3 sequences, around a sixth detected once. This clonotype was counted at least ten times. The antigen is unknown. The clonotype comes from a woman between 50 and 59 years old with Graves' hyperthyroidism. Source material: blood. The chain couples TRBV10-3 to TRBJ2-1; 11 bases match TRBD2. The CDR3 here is CAISDEGLNSGRVYNEQFF. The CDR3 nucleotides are TGTGCCATCAGTGACGAAGGTCTTAATAGCGGGAGGGTCTACAATGAGCAGTTCTTC.